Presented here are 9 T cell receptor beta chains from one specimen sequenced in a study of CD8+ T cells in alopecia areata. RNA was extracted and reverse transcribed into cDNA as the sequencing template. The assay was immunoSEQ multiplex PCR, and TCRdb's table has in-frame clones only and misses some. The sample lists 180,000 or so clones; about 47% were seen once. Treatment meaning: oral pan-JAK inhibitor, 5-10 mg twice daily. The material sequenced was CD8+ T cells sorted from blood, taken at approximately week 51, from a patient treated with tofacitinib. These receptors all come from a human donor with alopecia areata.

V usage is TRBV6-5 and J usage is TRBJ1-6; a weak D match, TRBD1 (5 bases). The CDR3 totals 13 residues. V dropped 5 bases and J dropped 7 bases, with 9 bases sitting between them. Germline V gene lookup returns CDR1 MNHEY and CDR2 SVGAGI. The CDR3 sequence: CASSGGGNSPLHF. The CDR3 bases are TGTGCCAGCAGTGGGGGGGGAAATTCACCCCTCCACTTT.

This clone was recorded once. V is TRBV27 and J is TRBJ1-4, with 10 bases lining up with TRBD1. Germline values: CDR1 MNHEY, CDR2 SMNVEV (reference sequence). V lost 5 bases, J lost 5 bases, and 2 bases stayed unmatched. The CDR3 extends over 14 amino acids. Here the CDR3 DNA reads TGTGCCAGCAGTGTGACAGGGGGCAATGAAAAACTGTTTTTT. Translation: CASSVTGGNEKLFF.

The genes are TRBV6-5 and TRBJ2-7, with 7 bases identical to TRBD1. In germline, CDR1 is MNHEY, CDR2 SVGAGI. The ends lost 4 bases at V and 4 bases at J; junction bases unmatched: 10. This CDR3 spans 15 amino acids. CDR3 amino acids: CASSSLQGSLYEQYF. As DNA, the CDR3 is TGTGCCAGCAGTTCCTTACAGGGGTCCCTTTACGAGCAGTACTTC.

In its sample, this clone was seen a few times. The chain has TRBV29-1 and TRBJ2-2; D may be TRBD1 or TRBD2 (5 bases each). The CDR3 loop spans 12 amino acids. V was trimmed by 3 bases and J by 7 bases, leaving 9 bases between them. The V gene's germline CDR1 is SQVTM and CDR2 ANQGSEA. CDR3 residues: CSVDGANGELFF. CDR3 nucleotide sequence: TGCAGCGTTGACGGGGCGAACGGGGAGCTGTTTTTT.

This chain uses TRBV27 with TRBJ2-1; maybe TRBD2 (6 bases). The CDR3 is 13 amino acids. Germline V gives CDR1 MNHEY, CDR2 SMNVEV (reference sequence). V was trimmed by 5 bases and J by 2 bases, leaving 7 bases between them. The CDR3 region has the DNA TGTGCCAGCAGTCCGGGGGCCTACAATGAGCAGTTCTTC. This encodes CASSPGAYNEQFF.

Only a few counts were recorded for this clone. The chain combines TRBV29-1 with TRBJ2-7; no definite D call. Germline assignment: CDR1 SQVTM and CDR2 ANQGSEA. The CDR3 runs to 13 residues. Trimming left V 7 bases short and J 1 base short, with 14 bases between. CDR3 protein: CSGPGSDSYEQYF. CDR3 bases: TGCAGCGGCCCTGGATCCGATTCCTACGAGCAGTACTTC.

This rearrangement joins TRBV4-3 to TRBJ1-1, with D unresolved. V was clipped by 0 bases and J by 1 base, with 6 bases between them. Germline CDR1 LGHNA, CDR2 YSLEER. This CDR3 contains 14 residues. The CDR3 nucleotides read TGCGCCAGCAGCCAAGACAGCCAGAACACTGAAGCTTTCTTT. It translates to CASSQDSQNTEAFF.

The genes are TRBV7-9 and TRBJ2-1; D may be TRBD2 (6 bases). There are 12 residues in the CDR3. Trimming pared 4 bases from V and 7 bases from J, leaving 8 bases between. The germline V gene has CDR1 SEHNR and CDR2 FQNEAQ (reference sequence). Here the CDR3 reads CASSSLANEQFF. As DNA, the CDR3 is TGTGCCAGCAGCTCCCTAGCGAATGAGCAGTTCTTC. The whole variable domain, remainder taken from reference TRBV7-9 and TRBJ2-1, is DTGVSQNPRHKITKRGQNVTFRCDPISEHNRLYWYRQTLGQGPEFLTYFQNEAQLEKSRLLSDRFSAERPKGSFSTLEIQRTEQGDSAMYLCASSSLANEQFFGPGTRLTVL.

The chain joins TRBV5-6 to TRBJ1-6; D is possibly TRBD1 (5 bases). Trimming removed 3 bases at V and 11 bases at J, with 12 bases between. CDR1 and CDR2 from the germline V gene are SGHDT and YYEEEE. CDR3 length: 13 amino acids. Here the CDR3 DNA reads TGTGCCAGCAGCTGGTCGCAGGGCCCACCCCTCCACTTT. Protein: CASSWSQGPPLHF.